The present T cell receptor (beta chain) was sequenced within a study of CD8+ T cells in alopecia areata (dated by TCRdb to 2016 to 2018). Regarding the complete study: Treated patients were enrolled in an open-label pilot trial of oral tofacitinib at 5 to 10 mg twice daily for moderate-to-severe alopecia areata. immunoSEQ multiplex PCR using 35 Vbeta forward primers and 13 Jbeta reverse primers was used to amplify TCRbeta CDR3 regions. In humans, TCRbeta sequencing was performed on scalp tissue and on sorted CD4+ and CD8+ peripheral blood T cells from healthy controls and from patients with patchy or totalis/universalis alopecia areata. Disease severity in treated patients was measured with the SALT score, which quantifies the percentage of affected scalp surface area. Scalp clonality was compared among normal scalp (n=4), patchy alopecia areata scalp (n=8), and alopecia totalis/universalis scalp (n=8). RNA was obtained with the PAXgene miRNA kit for fixed scalp, the miRNeasy kit for PBMCs, and the RNeasy kit for mouse skin. In both human patients and the C3H/HeJ mouse model, the study applied high-throughput TCRbeta sequencing to look at T cell clonal expansion in alopecia areata. Tofacitinib was administered for 6 to 18 months, and 6 months of follow-up off drug were then conducted to assess delayed response and recurrence. Biopsies were taken from tofacitinib-treated patients at baseline and at 4 and 24 weeks of treatment, and a later scalp biopsy was taken in several of the tofacitinib-treated patients.

The time point label on this specimen signifies: roughly 27 days on oral tofacitinib. What this sample's treatment or condition label stands for: oral pan-JAK inhibitor, 5-10 mg twice daily. Peripheral blood and lesional scalp punch biopsies were obtained from patients with alopecia areata. PBMCs were separated by density centrifugation and stained for CD3, CD4 and CD8, after which CD4+ and CD8+ T cells were sorted on a FACSAria. Libraries were constructed by the immunoSEQ multiplex PCR assay. RNA was extracted from all samples and reverse transcribed into cDNA, which served as template for TCR sequencing. SuperScript III was used for first-strand cDNA synthesis, primed with a 2:1 mix of oligo-dT and random hexamers. A synthetic immune receptor repertoire was used to measure amplification bias, and any remaining bias was corrected computationally. The original pipeline was this. Raw reads were preprocessed to remove errors, and CDR3 was defined by IMGT conventions from the conserved cysteine to phenylalanine. Clonality was computed by normalizing Shannon entropy by log2 of the number of productive unique TCRs and subtracting the result from 1. Whether each scalp clone was CD4 or CD8 was inferred by checking scalp TCRbeta sequences against the CD4 and CD8 repertoires from sorted blood. Drawn from immuneACCESS, this table holds only the in-frame rearrangements with V and J called that TCRdb kept. Clones are partly lost; checked studies trace under half to an unresolved V gene and leave the rest unexplained. V, J and clone size are those of that table, while D and trimming were read from the DNA. A total of fewer than 250,000 clones appear in this sample, less than 65% of them only once. Together, the top ten hold around 3.9% of the sample.

To note about this clone: Its antigen is not yet known. The sample holds no much larger clone one base away, and base qualities are not on file.

Including cysteine and phenylalanine, the CDR3 has 14 amino acids. The only DNA kept is the CDR3, 42 bases in frame from the first base. Trimmed from V: 5 bases; trimmed from J: 4 bases; junction bases lacking a gene match: 7. Per the germline V gene (reference sequence), MNHEY is the CDR1 and SMNVEV is the CDR2. Summary of the overall study and its limitations: Many expanded lesional clones persisted in scalp and blood during tofacitinib treatment, which may partly explain relapse after stopping treatment. Compared with normal scalp, lesional scalp had higher clonality and more expanded CD8+ clones, particularly in alopecia totalis/universalis, a pattern that suggests antigenic drive. The treated cohort was small, with a single nonresponder, so links between baseline CD8+ expansion and response need larger studies. Shared TCR sequences between patients were less evident than in mice, which may be partly attributable to HLA diversity in the patient population. With tofacitinib, both scalp clonality and the number of expanded CD8+ clones among the top 100 scalp clones went down significantly. Resident alphabeta T cells in normal human skin are also sequenced, complicating scalp TCR repertoire analysis, unlike mouse skin dominated by gammadelta T cells.

Material: CD4+ T cells sorted from blood, obtained at week 4, from a patient treated with tofacitinib. This TCR came from a human donor with alopecia areata. This chain is built from TRBV27 and TRBJ1-2, with 7 junctional bases fitting TRBD1. The CDR3 sequence is CASSPWTGPYGYTF. The sequenced DNA: TGTGCCAGCAGTCCCTGGACAGGTCCCTATGGCTACACCTTC.